A single sample is the source of the 18 T cell receptor beta chains below, sequenced in a study of T cells in Graves' hyperthyroidism and ophthalmopathy. Template material for amplifying TCR beta CDR3 regions consisted of RNA transcripts. First-round RT-PCR with HTBI primers amplified the TCR CDR3 region. TCRdb re-called the multiplex PCR reads through MiXCR, storing one row per CDR3 protein. This sample yields approximately 690,000 distinct CDR3 sequences, of which roughly 14% are seen a single time; approximately 12% belongs to the top ten. The sequenced material came from blood. The receptors come from a woman in her forties or fifties with Graves' ophthalmopathy.

This clonotype was observed at least ten times. J is TRBJ2-1 and V is TRBV14; the D gene is possibly TRBD2 (6 bases). This CDR3 has 16 amino acids. Germline values: CDR1 SGHDN, CDR2 FVKESK. V was pared by 1 base and J by 4 bases, with 14 bases between. As DNA, the CDR3 is TGTGCCAGCAGCCAAGGGAGGGAGTCCCTTTACAATGAGCAGTTCTTC. Translating gives CASSQGRESLYNEQFF.

This chain uses TRBV27 with TRBJ2-1; 15 nucleotides align to TRBD2. Germline V gives CDR1 MNHEY, CDR2 SMNVEV (reference sequence). V shed 5 bases, J shed 2 bases, and the junction held 16 bases outside the gene matches. This CDR3 spans 21 amino acids. DNA of the CDR3: TGTGCCAGCAGTCCACGGGGTGGATCCGGGACTAGCGGGAGGACCTACAATGAGCAGTTCTTC. Residues: CASSPRGGSGTSGRTYNEQFF.

This clonotype appeared a few times. The rearrangement uses TRBV7-3 and TRBJ2-7; TRBD2 might be the D (6 bases). Trimming shortened V by 5 bases and J by 1 base, and 12 bases separated the two germline ends. CDR3 length equals 14 residues. Germline assignment: CDR1 SGHTA and CDR2 FQGTGA. CDR3 residues: CASSPGGGSYEQYF. In nucleotides, the CDR3 is TGTGCCAGCAGCCCCGGCGGAGGGTCCTACGAGCAGTACTTC.

This clonotype appeared many times. The chain employs TRBV7-2 and TRBJ2-2; 10 bases line up with TRBD2. Trimming removed 5 bases from V and 0 bases from J; junction bases left unmatched: 6. The CDR3 contains 17 residues. Germline CDR1 is SGHTA and CDR2 is FQGNSA. The CDR3 loop reads CASSLSGTSANTGELFF. CDR3 sequence (DNA): TGTGCCAGCAGCCTGTCCGGGACTAGCGCGAACACCGGGGAGCTGTTTTTT.

This clonotype was recorded at least ten times. The chain employs TRBV30 and TRBJ2-4; 10 bases are shared with TRBD1. V was pared by 0 bases and J by 9 bases, with 5 bases of the junction left unmatched. This CDR3 is 14 amino acids long. CDR1 and CDR2 from the germline V gene are GTSNPN and SVGIG (reference sequence). As DNA, the CDR3 is TGTGCCTGGAGTGTACTCGGACAGGGGGTCATTCAGTACTTC. It translates to CAWSVLGQGVIQYF.

The rearrangement links TRBV30 to TRBJ1-5, with D perhaps matching TRBD1 (5 bases). Trimming shortened V by 3 bases and J by 2 bases, and 11 bases separated the two germline ends. The CDR3 consists of 14 residues. Germline CDR1 and CDR2: GTSNPN and SVGIG (reference sequence). CDR3 in DNA: TGTGCCTGGAGGGGAGGGACCGGCAATCAGCCCCAGCATTTT. As protein: CAWRGGTGNQPQHF.

A few counts support this clonotype. CDR3 region: CASSFEQAGQFF. CDR3 DNA: TGTGCCAGCAGTTTCGAACAGGCGGGCCAGTTCTTC. The rearrangement joins TRBV12-3 or TRBV12-4 to TRBJ2-1; D might be TRBD1 or TRBD2, each matching 5 bases. V lost 3 bases, J lost 13 bases, and 13 bases lay in between. The CDR3 spans 12 residues.

The chain links TRBV28 to TRBJ2-1; possible D gene TRBD2, 5 bases. This CDR3 spans 16 amino acids. The V end lost 6 bases, the J end lost 4 bases, and 19 bases lay between the germline ends. Germline CDR1 MDHEN, CDR2 SYDVKM. CDR3 region: CASRPLGNSVYNEQFF. CDR3 nucleotide sequence: TGTGCCAGCAGACCCCTCGGTAATAGCGTTTACAATGAGCAGTTCTTC.

This clonotype has at least ten counts. The CDR3 is CASSQERTGVNDEQYF. CDR3 in DNA: TGTGCCAGCAGCCAAGAAAGGACGGGAGTTAACGACGAGCAGTACTTC. The chain couples TRBV3-1 to TRBJ2-7; weak D call: TRBD2 (6 bases). This CDR3 comprises 16 residues. Germline CDR1 is LGHDT and CDR2 is YNNKEL (reference sequence). Trimming took off 0 bases at V and 5 bases at J, with 17 bases between the two ends.

This clonotype was seen at least ten times. The chain links TRBV27 to TRBJ2-7; D perhaps matches TRBD1 (5 bases). Germline V gene data show CDR1 as MNHEY and CDR2 as SMNVEV (reference sequence). There are 14 residues in the CDR3. V lost 2 bases to trimming and J lost 3 bases, with 11 bases between them. The CDR3: CASSLGDRYYEQYF. The DNA of the CDR3 is TGTGCCAGCAGTTTAGGAGACAGATACTACGAGCAGTACTTC.

This clonotype has a count of ten or more. The chain employs TRBV7-2 and TRBJ2-7, with 11 nucleotides matching TRBD2. The germline V gene has CDR1 SGHTA and CDR2 FQGNSA. The V and J ends lost 1 base and 6 bases, in that order; junction bases with no gene match: 5. The CDR3 runs 15 residues. The CDR3 coding sequence is TGTGCCAGCAGCTTAGAACTAGCGGGAGTTTTCGAGCAGTACTTC. It yields the protein CASSLELAGVFEQYF.

This clonotype was observed a handful of times. The chain is built from TRBV6-1 and TRBJ2-1; 10 bases are shared with TRBD2. The CDR3 extends over 13 amino acids. Per germline, CDR1 MNHNS and CDR2 SASEGT. V trimming: 8 bases; J trimming: 4 bases; junction bases outside the gene matches: 2. The CDR3 DNA is TGTGCCAGCGGGACTAGCGCATACAATGAGCAGTTCTTC. This codes for CASGTSAYNEQFF.

A note on this clonotype: The conserved final phenylalanine or tryptophan is absent from the CDR3, which likely points to a read error. This chain joins TRBV10-3 and TRBJ1-1; a possible D gene is TRBD1 (5 bases). Germline assignment: CDR1 ENHRY and CDR2 SYGVKD. V lost 4 bases to trimming and J lost 0 bases, with 9 bases between them. The CDR3 sequence is 14 residues long. This chain's CDR3 is CAISAGRMNTEAFY. CDR3 DNA: TGTGCCATCAGTGCGGGACGGATGAACACTGAAGCTTTCTAT.

This clonotype has more than one count but fewer than ten. This sequence joins TRBV20-1 and TRBJ2-7, with 13 bases matching TRBD2. Germline lookup yields CDR1 DFQATT and CDR2 SNEGSKA (reference sequence). The trim removed 5 bases at V and 3 bases at J, leaving 7 bases unmatched. The CDR3 is 15 amino acids. CDR3 nucleotides: TGCAGTGCTGGCGGGACTAGCGGGGAAAACTACGAGCAGTACTTC. This codes for CSAGGTSGENYEQYF.

This clonotype was seen ten or more times. The gene calls are TRBV7-9 and TRBJ2-2; TRBD2 aligns across 9 bases. The germline CDR1 and CDR2 sequences are SEHNR and FQNEAQ (reference sequence). Trimming at V came to 2 bases and at J to 1 base, leaving 5 bases not matched to a gene. CDR3 size: 17 residues. The CDR3 DNA reads as TGTGCCAGCAGCTTACGCAGCGGGAGGCTGAACACCGGGGAGCTGTTTTTT. Translating it yields CASSLRSGRLNTGELFF.

Many counts were recorded for this clonotype. The chain recombines TRBV10-3 with TRBJ2-7, with 10 nucleotides matching TRBD2. J gave up 6 bases and V 2 bases, and 1 base lay outside the gene matches. The CDR3 contains 13 residues. Germline CDR1 ENHRY, CDR2 SYGVKD. The CDR3 spells CAISEVAGGEQYF. CDR3 sequence (DNA): TGTGCCATCAGTGAGGTAGCGGGAGGCGAGCAGTACTTC.

About this clonotype: A clone one base away is much larger, so this may be a read error. V is TRBV6-5 and J is TRBJ2-1; D not certain. The CDR3 length is 18 residues. Germline lookup yields CDR1 MNHEY and CDR2 SVGAGI. Trimming removed 2 bases from V and 9 bases from J, with 26 bases in between. CDR3 bases: TGTGCCAGCAGTTACCCACTCCCGAGGCTAGTGGGTCATGTTGAGCAGTTCTTC. Its protein is CASSYPLPRLVGHVEQFF.

The sample holds many counts of this clonotype. The chain joins TRBV5-1 to TRBJ2-6; possibly TRBD1 or TRBD2 for D (5 bases each). Germline loops: CDR1 SGHRS, CDR2 YFSETQ. This CDR3 is 15 amino acids long. Trimming stripped 4 bases from V and 4 bases from J, with 12 bases between. CDR3 bases: TGCGCCAGCAGCGGACAAACGGGGGGGGCCAACGTCCTGACTTTC. This gives the protein CASSGQTGGANVLTF. Filled out from reference TRBV5-1 and TRBJ2-6, the complete variable domain reads KAGVTQTPRYLIKTRGQQVTLSCSPISGHRSVSWYQQTPGQGLQFLFEYFSETQRNKGNFPGRFSGRQFSNSRSEMNVSTLELGDSALYLCASSGQTGGANVLTFGAGSRLTVL.